A single sample is the source of the 30 T cell receptor beta chains below, sequenced in a study of T cell repertoires in cytomegalovirus infection. TCRdb processed the reads anew with MiXCR; each CDR3 protein has one entry. The sample includes roughly 570,000 distinct CDR3 sequences, roughly 42% of them seen just once. Their target antigens are unknown. This material consisted of cultured PBMCs, taken from culture after CMV antigen stimulation. All receptors come from a human donor in good health (CMV status not recorded). Some clones in this sample may be carry-over from other donors' samples.

The chain uses TRBV19 and TRBJ1-5; 7 nucleotides agree with TRBD1. V lost 2 bases to trimming and J lost 11 bases; unmatched junction nucleotides: 9. Germline V gene lookup returns CDR1 LNHDA and CDR2 SQIVND (reference sequence). The CDR3 has 14 residues. CDR3 sequence (DNA): TGTGCCAGTAGTATAAGACAGGGAGGATTGGCCCAGCATTTT. This sequence encodes CASSIRQGGLAQHF.

V gene TRBV29-1 combines with J gene TRBJ1-1; the D gene is possibly TRBD1 (6 bases). The V end lost 1 base, the J end lost 3 bases, and 9 bases lay between the germline ends. Germline V gives CDR1 SQVTM, CDR2 ANQGSEA. The CDR3 contains 13 residues. The CDR3, as DNA: TGCAGCGTTGAAGGGGGGGCAGACACTGAAGCTTTCTTT. Encoded protein: CSVEGGADTEAFF.

The V and J genes are TRBV19 and TRBJ1-5, with D unclear. Germline CDR1 is LNHDA and CDR2 is SQIVND (reference sequence). The length of the CDR3 is 14 residues. Trimming shortened V by 8 bases and J by 2 bases, and 13 bases separated the two germline ends. CDR3 coding DNA: TGTGCCAGTCGTAAACTAGGTGGCAATCAGCCCCAGCATTTT. The encoded protein is CASRKLGGNQPQHF.

The gene calls are TRBV28 and TRBJ1-2; the D gene is possibly TRBD1 (5 bases). The CDR3 spans 14 residues. Per the germline V gene, CDR1 is MDHEN and CDR2 is SYDVKM. V was pared by 3 bases and J by 2 bases, with 10 bases between. This chain's CDR3 is CASSFWGGNYGYTF. In DNA form, the CDR3 reads TGTGCCAGCAGTTTTTGGGGCGGCAACTATGGCTACACCTTC.

J is TRBJ2-2 and V is TRBV19; 10 nucleotides agree with TRBD2. V trimming: 2 bases; J trimming: 4 bases; junction bases outside the gene matches: 7. Germline CDR1 is LNHDA and CDR2 is SQIVND (reference sequence). There are 17 residues in the CDR3. DNA of the CDR3: TGTGCCAGTAGTATATCTAGCGGGAGAATAAGCACCGGGGAGCTGTTTTTT. Translated: CASSISSGRISTGELFF.

This clonotype was picked up one time. V gene TRBV7-2 combines with J gene TRBJ2-3; D is ambiguous. This CDR3 spans 17 amino acids. The V and J ends lost 5 bases and 1 base respectively, with 19 bases between them. CDR1 is SGHTA, CDR2 FQGNSA, per germline. The CDR3 loop is CASSPGPGTLGTDTQYF. The CDR3 DNA reads TGTGCCAGCAGCCCCGGGCCCGGCACTTTGGGCACAGATACGCAGTATTTT.

Remarks on this clonotype: One end of the junction does not line up with germline, which may come from a read error. In nucleotides, the CDR3 is TGTGCCAGCAGCTTGTCGGTGGGGGCCGAGACCCAGTACTTC. Translation: CASSLSVGAETQYF. V gene TRBV5-3 combines with J gene TRBJ2-5; possible D gene TRBD1, 6 bases. TRBV5-3 is labeled an ORF, and its function is uncertain. The length of the CDR3 is 14 residues.

This clonotype was counted only a few times. The rearrangement joins TRBV6-1 to TRBJ2-5; D call uncertain. The CDR3 covers 13 residues. The germline gives CDR1 MNHNS, CDR2 SASEGT. Trimming stripped 5 bases from V and 0 bases from J, with 7 bases between. CDR3 loop: CASSITDQETQYF. CDR3 in DNA: TGTGCCAGCAGTATAACGGACCAAGAGACCCAGTACTTC.

This clonotype was counted only a few times. V usage is TRBV7-2 and J usage is TRBJ1-2; D gene unclear. The CDR3 length is 13 residues. Germline CDR1 is SGHTA and CDR2 is FQGNSA. V lost 5 bases to trimming and J lost 6 bases, with 13 bases between them. The CDR3 region has the DNA TGTGCCAGCAGCCCCACCACAGACAATGGCTACACCTTC. Encoded protein: CASSPTTDNGYTF.

The rearrangement joins TRBV2 to TRBJ2-5; D is unresolved. The V end was cut by 5 bases, the J end by 5 bases, with 15 bases between. In germline, CDR1 is SNHLY, CDR2 FYNNEI. There are 14 residues in the CDR3. The chain's CDR3 is CASSKTRSGETQYF. As DNA, the CDR3 is TGTGCCAGCAGTAAGACTCGTTCTGGGGAGACCCAGTACTTC.

V is TRBV29-1 and J is TRBJ1-1; D might be TRBD1 (5 bases). The CDR3 length is 13 residues. Germline CDR1 is SQVTM and CDR2 is ANQGSEA. The germline V and J ends were trimmed by 6 bases and 1 base, with 12 bases remaining between them. The CDR3 coding sequence is TGCAGCGTGAGAGGGGCGACGAACACTGAAGCTTTCTTT. It yields the protein CSVRGATNTEAFF.

V is TRBV12-3 or TRBV12-4 and J is TRBJ2-3, with 12 bases identical to TRBD2. The CDR3 sequence is 14 residues long. V trimming: 6 bases; J trimming: 4 bases; junction bases outside the gene matches: 2. Here the CDR3 DNA reads TGTGCCAGCAGACTAGCGGGGGGCGCAGATACGCAGTATTTT. Protein product: CASRLAGGADTQYF.

This clonotype was seen ten or more times. This rearrangement joins TRBV7-9 to TRBJ1-2; 8 bases agree with TRBD1. Losses at the gene ends were 5 bases for V and 2 bases for J; bases not matched to a gene: 4. Germline V lookup: CDR1 SEHNR, CDR2 FQNEAQ (reference sequence). There are 14 residues in the CDR3. In DNA, the CDR3 is TGTGCCAGCAGCAGTTGGGACAGGAACTATGGCTACACCTTC. This translates into CASSSWDRNYGYTF.

This chain links TRBV7-2 with TRBJ1-5; D not resolved. The CDR3 is 15 amino acids. Germline V CDR1 and CDR2: SGHTA, FQGNSA. Trimming shortened V by 7 bases and J by 5 bases, and 18 bases separated the two germline ends. CDR3 residues: CASTRRIGQDQPQHF. The CDR3 DNA is TGTGCCAGCACGCGGAGGATAGGGCAGGATCAGCCCCAGCATTTT.

The J gene is TRBJ2-1, the V gene TRBV15; 10 bases are a match to TRBD2. This CDR3 has 18 residues. V was pared by 3 bases and J by 4 bases, with 12 bases of the junction left unmatched. The germline V gene has CDR1 LNHNV and CDR2 YYDKDF (reference sequence). The CDR3 DNA follows: TGTGCCACCAGCAGGGGGGCTAGCGGGAGTTGGCCATACAATGAGCAGTTCTTC. Residues: CATSRGASGSWPYNEQFF.

The DNA of the CDR3 is TGTGCCAGCAGCCCACTCCTAGGGACAGATACGCAGTATTTT. Amino acid sequence: CASSPLLGTDTQYF. J is TRBJ2-3 and V is TRBV7-2, with no clear D. This CDR3 comprises 14 residues. CDR1 is SGHTA, CDR2 FQGNSA, per germline. V dropped 5 bases and J dropped 3 bases, with 12 bases sitting between them.

CDR3 region: CASSLAYFGIGQFF. CDR3 nucleotide sequence: TGTGCCAGCAGCTTGGCCTATTTCGGCATCGGGCAGTTCTTC. This chain uses TRBV5-5 with TRBJ2-1; D gene uncertain. Germline V gene lookup returns CDR1 SGHKS and CDR2 YYEKEE (reference sequence). Trimming cost V 0 bases and J 12 bases, with 16 bases left between them. The CDR3 runs 14 residues.

This clonotype was recorded a few times. The V gene is TRBV2, the J gene TRBJ2-7, with 8 bases lining up with TRBD2. CDR3 length: 13 amino acids. Looked up from germline, CDR1 is SNHLY and CDR2 is FYNNEI. V shed 8 bases, J shed 7 bases, and the junction held 10 bases outside the gene matches. The CDR3 DNA reads as TGTGCCAGCTTACGGGAGGGCCGAGGGGAGCAGTACTTC. The encoded protein is CASLREGRGEQYF.

This clonotype was seen a few times. The chain links TRBV7-9 to TRBJ2-7, with D perhaps TRBD2 (7 bases). This CDR3 is built from 16 residues. Per germline, CDR1 SEHNR and CDR2 FQNEAQ (reference sequence). With 2 bases removed from V and 4 bases from J, the gap between germline ends came to 18 bases. The CDR3 here is CASSLWGGAADYEQYF. DNA for the CDR3: TGTGCCAGCAGCTTATGGGGGGGCGCGGCTGATTACGAGCAGTACTTC.

This clonotype has a handful of counts. The chain combines TRBV7-2 with TRBJ1-2; tentative D call: TRBD1 (5 bases). The V end lost 1 base, the J end lost 3 bases, and 12 bases lay between the germline ends. This CDR3 spans 15 amino acids. Germline V CDR1 and CDR2: SGHTA, FQGNSA. The CDR3 DNA follows: TGTGCCAGCAGCTTAGGACAGACGGTGTACTATGGCTACACCTTC. It encodes CASSLGQTVYYGYTF.

The chain recombines TRBV18 with TRBJ1-5; 7 bases fit TRBD1. V shed 4 bases and J 1 base; nucleotides not matched to a gene: 7. Germline V gives CDR1 KGHSH, CDR2 LQKENI. CDR3 length: 16 amino acids. The CDR3 is CASSLQGKASNQPQHF. In DNA form, the CDR3 reads TGTGCCAGCTCACTACAGGGGAAAGCGAGCAATCAGCCCCAGCATTTT. Full variable domain (remainder filled in from reference TRBV18 and TRBJ1-5): NAGVMQNPRHLVRRRGQEARLRCSPMKGHSHVYWYRQLPEEGLKFMVYLQKENIIDESGMPKERFSAEFPKEGPSILRIQQVVRGDSAAYFCASSLQGKASNQPQHFGDGTRLSIL.

The chain links TRBV11-2 to TRBJ2-3, with TRBD1 matching over 7 bases. Per the germline V gene, CDR1 is SGHAT and CDR2 is FQNNGV. V dropped 5 bases and J dropped 6; count of bases not matched to a gene: 11. This CDR3 region has 15 residues. Here the CDR3 reads CASSTGARRWDTQYF. The CDR3 region has the DNA TGTGCCAGCAGCACAGGGGCCCGCAGGTGGGATACGCAGTATTTT.

The chain has TRBV7-9 and TRBJ2-3; tentatively, D is TRBD2 (6 bases). CDR1 is SEHNR and CDR2 is FQNEAQ in the germline V gene (reference sequence). CDR3 length equals 16 residues. The V gene lost 5 bases and the J gene lost 3 bases, with 18 bases spanning the gap. CDR3 sequence: CASSPARGRYTDTQYF. As DNA, the CDR3 is TGTGCCAGCAGCCCCGCGCGAGGGAGGTATACAGATACGCAGTATTTT.

This clonotype has ten or more counts. The gene calls are TRBV7-6 and TRBJ1-5; weak D call: TRBD1 (5 bases). V lost 4 bases and J lost 11, with 12 bases in between. This CDR3 is 12 amino acids long. CDR1 and CDR2 from the germline V gene are SGHVS and FNYEAQ. The CDR3 coding sequence is TGTGCCAGCAGCTCCCAGGGAACGTCCCAGCATTTT. Encoded protein: CASSSQGTSQHF.

The rearrangement uses TRBV20-1 and TRBJ1-2; D gene unclear. Trimming left V 2 bases short and J 4 bases short, with 11 bases between. CDR1 is DFQATT and CDR2 is SNEGSKA in the germline V gene (reference sequence). This CDR3 contains 13 residues. The CDR3 loop is CSARLEGIYGYTF. The CDR3 DNA is TGCAGTGCTAGATTGGAAGGAATCTATGGCTACACCTTC.

The chain couples TRBV4-3 to TRBJ1-6, with D tentatively TRBD1 (5 bases). Per the germline V gene, CDR1 is LGHNA and CDR2 is YSLEER. The CDR3 runs 17 residues. V gave up 2 bases and J gave up 0 bases, with 11 bases separating them. The CDR3 nucleotides read TGCGCCAGCAGCCAACGACAGTCGAGCTCCTATAATTCACCCCTCCACTTT. Its protein product is CASSQRQSSSYNSPLHF.

The chain uses TRBV11-2 and TRBJ2-1; 8 positions agree with TRBD2. CDR1 and CDR2 (germline): SGHAT, FQNNGV. The V segment lost 4 bases and the J segment 7 bases; nucleotides outside the gene matches: 9. The CDR3 runs to 15 residues. DNA of the CDR3: TGTGCCAGCAGCTCAGCGGGGGCAAATCGGAATGAGCAGTTCTTC. It translates to CASSSAGANRNEQFF.

Remarks on this clonotype: A junction end diverges from the germline sequence, so it may reflect a read error. The genes are TRBV6-1 and TRBJ1-3; D is possibly TRBD1 (6 bases). The CDR3 is 12 amino acids. Germline V gene data show CDR1 as MNHNS and CDR2 as SASEGT. CDR3 protein: CLTGADSGTIYF. In DNA, the CDR3 is TGCTTGACAGGCGCCGATTCCGGCACCATATATTTT.

This clonotype was seen only once. The chain links TRBV20-1 to TRBJ2-5, with TRBD2 matching 7 bases. Germline CDR1 and CDR2: DFQATT and SNEGSKA (reference sequence). The CDR3 contains 18 residues. After removal of 0 bases from V and 3 bases from J, the junction contained 16 bases not matched to a gene. This chain's CDR3 is CSARDQNQRRGLEETQYF. In DNA form, the CDR3 reads TGCAGTGCTAGAGATCAAAACCAGCGGCGGGGGTTGGAAGAGACCCAGTACTTC.

The chain employs TRBV5-5 and TRBJ1-6; tentatively, D is TRBD1 (5 bases). Germline loops: CDR1 SGHKS, CDR2 YYEKEE (reference sequence). The V end was cut by 1 base, the J end by 14 bases, with 16 bases between. There are 14 residues in the CDR3. CDR3 region: CASSLSPAGATLHF. For the CDR3, the DNA is TGTGCCAGCAGCTTGAGTCCAGCCGGGGCGACCCTCCACTTT. The full variable domain, completed using reference TRBV5-5 and TRBJ1-6, is DAGVTQSPTHLIKTRGQQVTLRCSPISGHKSVSWYQQVLGQGPQFIFQYYEKEERGRGNFPDRFSARQFPNYSSELNVNALLLGDSALYLCASSLSPAGATLHFGNGTRLTVT.